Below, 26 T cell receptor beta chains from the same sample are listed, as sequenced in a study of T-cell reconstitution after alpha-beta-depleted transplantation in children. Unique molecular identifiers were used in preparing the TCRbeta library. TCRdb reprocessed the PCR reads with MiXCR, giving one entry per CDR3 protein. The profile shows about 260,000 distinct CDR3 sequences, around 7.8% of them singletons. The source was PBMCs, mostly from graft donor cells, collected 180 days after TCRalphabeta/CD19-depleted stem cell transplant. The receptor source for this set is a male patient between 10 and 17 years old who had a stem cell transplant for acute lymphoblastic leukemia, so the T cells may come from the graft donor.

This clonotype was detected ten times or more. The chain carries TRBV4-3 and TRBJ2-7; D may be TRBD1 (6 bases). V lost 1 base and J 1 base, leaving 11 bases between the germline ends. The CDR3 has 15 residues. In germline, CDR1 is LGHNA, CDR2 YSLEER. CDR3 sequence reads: CASSQGTVYSYEQYF. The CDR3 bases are TGCGCCAGCAGCCAAGGGACAGTGTATTCCTACGAGCAGTACTTC.

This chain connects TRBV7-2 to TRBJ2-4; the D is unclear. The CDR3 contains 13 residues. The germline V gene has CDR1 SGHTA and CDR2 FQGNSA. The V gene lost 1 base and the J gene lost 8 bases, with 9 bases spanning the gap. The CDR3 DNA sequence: TGTGCCAGCAGCTTAGACGAGTGGGACATTCAGTACTTC. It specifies CASSLDEWDIQYF.

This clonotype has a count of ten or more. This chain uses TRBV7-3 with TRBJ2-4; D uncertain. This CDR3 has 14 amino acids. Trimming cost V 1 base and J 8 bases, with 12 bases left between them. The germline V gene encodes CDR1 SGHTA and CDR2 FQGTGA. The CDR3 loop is CASSLKGPYHIQYF. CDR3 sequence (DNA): TGTGCCAGCAGCTTAAAGGGCCCCTACCACATTCAGTACTTC.

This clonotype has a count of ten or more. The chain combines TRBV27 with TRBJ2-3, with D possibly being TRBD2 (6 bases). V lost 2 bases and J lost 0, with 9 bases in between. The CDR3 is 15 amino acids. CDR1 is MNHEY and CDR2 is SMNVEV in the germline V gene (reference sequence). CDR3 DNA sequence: TGTGCCAGCAGTTTAGCGGGAAGTAGCACAGATACGCAGTATTTT. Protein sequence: CASSLAGSSTDTQYF.

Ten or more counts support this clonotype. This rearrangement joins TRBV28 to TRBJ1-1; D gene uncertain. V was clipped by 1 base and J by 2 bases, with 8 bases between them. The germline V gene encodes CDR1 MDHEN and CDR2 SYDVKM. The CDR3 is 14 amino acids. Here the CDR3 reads CASSLSEGNTEAFF. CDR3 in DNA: TGTGCCAGCAGTTTATCCGAGGGAAACACTGAAGCTTTCTTT.

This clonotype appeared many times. CDR3 bases: TGTGCCAGCAGTTTAGCCTGGGCGGGAGGGGACAATGAGCAGTTCTTC. It codes for CASSLAWAGGDNEQFF. The genes are TRBV12-3 or TRBV12-4 and TRBJ2-1; 9 bases agree with TRBD2. This CDR3 is 16 amino acids long. The V and J ends lost 0 bases and 5 bases, in that order; junction bases with no gene match: 5.

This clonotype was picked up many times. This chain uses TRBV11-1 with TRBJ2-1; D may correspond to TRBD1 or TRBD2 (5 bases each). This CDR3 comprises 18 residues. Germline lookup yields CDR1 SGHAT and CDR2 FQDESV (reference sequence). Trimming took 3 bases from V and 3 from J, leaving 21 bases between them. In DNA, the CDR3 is TGTGCCAGCAGCTTTCGCCTTCGTCACCGGGACGACTACAATGAGCAGTTCTTC. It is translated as CASSFRLRHRDDYNEQFF.

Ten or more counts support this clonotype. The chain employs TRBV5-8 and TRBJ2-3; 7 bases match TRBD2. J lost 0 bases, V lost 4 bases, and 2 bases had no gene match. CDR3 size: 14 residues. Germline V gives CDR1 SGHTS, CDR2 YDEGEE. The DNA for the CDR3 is TGTGCCAGCAGCGTTAGCGGGAGCACAGATACGCAGTATTTT. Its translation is CASSVSGSTDTQYF.

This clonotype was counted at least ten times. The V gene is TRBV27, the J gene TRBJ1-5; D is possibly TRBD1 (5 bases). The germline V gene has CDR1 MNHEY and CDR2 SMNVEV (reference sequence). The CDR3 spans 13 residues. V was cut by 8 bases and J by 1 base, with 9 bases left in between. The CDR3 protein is CASGRVSNQPQHF. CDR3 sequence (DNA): TGTGCCAGCGGCAGGGTAAGCAATCAGCCCCAGCATTTT.

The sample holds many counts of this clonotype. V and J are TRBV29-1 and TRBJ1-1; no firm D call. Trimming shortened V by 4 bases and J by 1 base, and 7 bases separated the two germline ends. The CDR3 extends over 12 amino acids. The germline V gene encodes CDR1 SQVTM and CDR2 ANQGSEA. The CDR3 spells CSVVIGNTEAFF. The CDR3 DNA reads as TGCAGCGTTGTAATAGGGAACACTGAAGCTTTCTTT.

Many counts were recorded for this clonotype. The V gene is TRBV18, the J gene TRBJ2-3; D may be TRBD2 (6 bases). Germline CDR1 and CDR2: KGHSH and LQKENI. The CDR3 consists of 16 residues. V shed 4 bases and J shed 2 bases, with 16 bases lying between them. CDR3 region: CASSHLFGGVTDTQYF. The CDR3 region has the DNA TGTGCCAGCTCACACCTTTTCGGGGGTGTCACAGATACGCAGTATTTT.

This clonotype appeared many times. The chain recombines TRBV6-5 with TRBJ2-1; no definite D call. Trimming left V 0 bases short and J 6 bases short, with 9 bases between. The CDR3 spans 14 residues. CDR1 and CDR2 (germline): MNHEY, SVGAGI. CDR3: CASSYSTLGNEQFF. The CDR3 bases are TGTGCCAGCAGTTACTCGACTCTGGGCAATGAGCAGTTCTTC.

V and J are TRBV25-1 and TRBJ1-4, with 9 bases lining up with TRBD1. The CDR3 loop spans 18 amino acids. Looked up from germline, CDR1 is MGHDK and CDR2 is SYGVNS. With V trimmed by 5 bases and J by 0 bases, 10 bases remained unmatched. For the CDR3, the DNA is TGTGCCAGCAGTAAAACAGGGGGCGCTTCACCAACTAATGAAAAACTGTTTTTT. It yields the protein CASSKTGGASPTNEKLFF.

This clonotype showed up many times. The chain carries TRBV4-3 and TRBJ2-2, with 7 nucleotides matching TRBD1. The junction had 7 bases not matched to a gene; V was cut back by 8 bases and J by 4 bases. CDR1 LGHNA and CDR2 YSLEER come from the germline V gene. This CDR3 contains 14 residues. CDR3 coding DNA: TGCGCCAGCGGGATCAGGGGGATCACCGGGGAGCTGTTTTTT. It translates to CASGIRGITGELFF.

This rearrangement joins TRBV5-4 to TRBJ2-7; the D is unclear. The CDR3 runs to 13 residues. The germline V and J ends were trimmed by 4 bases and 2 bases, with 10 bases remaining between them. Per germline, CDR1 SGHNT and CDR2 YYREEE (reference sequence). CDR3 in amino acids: CASSRTPAYEQYF. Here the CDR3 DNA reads TGTGCCAGCAGCCGGACCCCGGCCTACGAGCAGTACTTC.

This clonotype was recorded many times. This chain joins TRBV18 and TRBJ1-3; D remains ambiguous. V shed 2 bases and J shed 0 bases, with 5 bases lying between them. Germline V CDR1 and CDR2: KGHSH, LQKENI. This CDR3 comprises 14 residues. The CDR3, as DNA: TGTGCCAGCTCACCAGGAATCTCTGGAAACACCATATATTTT. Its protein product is CASSPGISGNTIYF.

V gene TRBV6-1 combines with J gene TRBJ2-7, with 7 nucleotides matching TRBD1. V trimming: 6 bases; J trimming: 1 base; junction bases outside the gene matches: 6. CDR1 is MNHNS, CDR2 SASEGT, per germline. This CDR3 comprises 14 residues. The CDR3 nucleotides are TGTGCCAGCAGGAGGGACAGCCGATCCTACGAGCAGTACTTC. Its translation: CASRRDSRSYEQYF.

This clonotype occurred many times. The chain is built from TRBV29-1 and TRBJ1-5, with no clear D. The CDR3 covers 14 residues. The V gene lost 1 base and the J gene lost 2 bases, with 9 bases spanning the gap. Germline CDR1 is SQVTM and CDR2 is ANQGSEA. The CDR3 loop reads CSVEGLFRNQPQHF. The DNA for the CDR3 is TGCAGCGTTGAAGGGCTGTTTCGCAATCAGCCCCAGCATTTT.

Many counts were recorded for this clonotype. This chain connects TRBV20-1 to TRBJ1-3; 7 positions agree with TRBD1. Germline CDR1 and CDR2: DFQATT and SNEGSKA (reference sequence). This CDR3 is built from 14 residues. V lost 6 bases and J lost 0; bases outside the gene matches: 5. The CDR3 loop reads CSASNRGSGNTIYF. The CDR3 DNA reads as TGCAGTGCCAGTAACAGGGGCTCTGGAAACACCATATATTTT.

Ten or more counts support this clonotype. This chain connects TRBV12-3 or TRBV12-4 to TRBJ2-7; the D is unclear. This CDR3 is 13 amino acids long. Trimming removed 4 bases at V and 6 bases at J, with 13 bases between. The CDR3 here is CASSSLLQVEQYF. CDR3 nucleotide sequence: TGTGCCAGCAGTTCTCTCCTCCAGGTCGAGCAGTACTTC.

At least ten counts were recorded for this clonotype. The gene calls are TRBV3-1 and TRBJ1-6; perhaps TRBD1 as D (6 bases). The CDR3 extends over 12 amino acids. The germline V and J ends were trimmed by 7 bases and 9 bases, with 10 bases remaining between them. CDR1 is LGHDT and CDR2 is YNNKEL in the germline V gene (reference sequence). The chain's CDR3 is CASNREASPLHF. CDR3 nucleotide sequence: TGTGCCAGCAACAGGGAGGCTTCACCCCTCCACTTT.

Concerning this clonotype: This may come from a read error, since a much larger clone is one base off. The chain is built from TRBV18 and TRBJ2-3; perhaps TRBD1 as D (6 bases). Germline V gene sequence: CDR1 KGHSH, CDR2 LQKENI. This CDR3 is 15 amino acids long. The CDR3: CPSSPQGVGTDTQYF. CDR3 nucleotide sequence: TGTCCCAGCTCACCACAGGGAGTAGGCACAGATACGCAGTATTTT. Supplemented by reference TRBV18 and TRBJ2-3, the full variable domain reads NAGVMQNPRHLVRRRGQEARLRCSPMKGHSHVYWYRQLPEEGLKFMVYLQKENIIDESGMPKERFSAEFPKEGPSILRIQQVVRGDSAAYFCPSSPQGVGTDTQYFGPGTRLTVL.

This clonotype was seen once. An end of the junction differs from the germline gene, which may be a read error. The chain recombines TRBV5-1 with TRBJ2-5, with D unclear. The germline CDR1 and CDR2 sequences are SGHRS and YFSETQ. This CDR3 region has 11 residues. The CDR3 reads CASSLEETRYF. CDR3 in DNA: TGCGCCAGCAGCCTAGAAGAGACCCGGTACTTC. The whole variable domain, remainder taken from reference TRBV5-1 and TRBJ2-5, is KAGVTQTPRYLIKTRGQQVTLSCSPISGHRSVSWYQQTPGQGLQFLFEYFSETQRNKGNFPGRFSGRQFSNSRSEMNVSTLELGDSALYLCASSLEETRYFGPGTRLLVL.

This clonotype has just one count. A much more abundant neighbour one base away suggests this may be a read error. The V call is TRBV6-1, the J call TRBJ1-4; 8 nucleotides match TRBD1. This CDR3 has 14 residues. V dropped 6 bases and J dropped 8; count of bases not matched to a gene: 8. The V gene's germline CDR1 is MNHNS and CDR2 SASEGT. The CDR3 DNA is TGTGCCAGCAGCACACAGGGGGTGAAGGAAAAACTGTTTTTT. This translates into CASSTQGVKEKLFF.

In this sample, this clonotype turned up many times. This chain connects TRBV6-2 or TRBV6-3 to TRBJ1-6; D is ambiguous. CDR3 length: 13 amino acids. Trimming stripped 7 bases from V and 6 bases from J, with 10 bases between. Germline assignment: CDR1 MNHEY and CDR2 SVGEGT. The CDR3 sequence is CASTTRPNSPLHF. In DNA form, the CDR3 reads TGTGCCAGCACAACGAGACCTAATTCACCCCTCCACTTT.

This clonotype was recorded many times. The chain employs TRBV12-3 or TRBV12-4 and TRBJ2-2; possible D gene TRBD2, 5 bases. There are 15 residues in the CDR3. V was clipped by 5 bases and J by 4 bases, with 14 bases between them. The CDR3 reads CASSTSGISTGELFF. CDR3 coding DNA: TGTGCCAGCAGTACCTCCGGGATTTCCACCGGGGAGCTGTTTTTT.